This entry is about one T cell receptor (beta chain). Its antigen is unidentified. These data are taken from a study of T-cell reconstitution after alpha-beta-depleted transplantation in children. The CDR3 covers 16 residues. Germline values: CDR1 SGHRS, CDR2 YFSETQ. The germline V and J ends were trimmed by 0 bases and 4 bases, with 15 bases remaining between them. Study-level points and caveats: At around two months after transplant, the alpha-beta T cells were reportedly derived from several hundred expanded clones that came from non-depleted graft cells.

The TCRbeta library was prepared with unique molecular identifiers. Using its own MiXCR run on the PCR reads, TCRdb lists one record per CDR3 protein. In the table there are 200,000 or so distinct CDR3 sequences, just under 6.5% of which are singletons. Material: PBMCs, obtained before TCRalphabeta/CD19-depleted stem cell transplant. The source of this sequence is a girl under three years old with combined immunodeficiency, due to receive a stem cell transplant. The V gene is TRBV5-1, the J gene TRBJ2-3; no definite D call. Written as DNA, the CDR3 is TGCGCCAGCAGCTTGGACAAGCTCCAGGCCGCAGATACGCAGTATTTT. This translates into CASSLDKLQAADTQYF.